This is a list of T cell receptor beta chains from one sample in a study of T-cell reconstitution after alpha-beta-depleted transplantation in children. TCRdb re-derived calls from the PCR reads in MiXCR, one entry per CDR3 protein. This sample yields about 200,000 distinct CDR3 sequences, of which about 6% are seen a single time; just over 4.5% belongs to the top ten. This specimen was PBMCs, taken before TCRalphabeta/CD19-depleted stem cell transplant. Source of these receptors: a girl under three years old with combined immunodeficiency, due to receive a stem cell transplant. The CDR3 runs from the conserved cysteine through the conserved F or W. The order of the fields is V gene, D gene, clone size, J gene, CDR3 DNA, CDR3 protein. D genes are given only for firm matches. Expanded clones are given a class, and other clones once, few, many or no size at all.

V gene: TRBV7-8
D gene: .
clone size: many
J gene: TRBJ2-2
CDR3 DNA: TGTGCCAGCAGCTTAGGTCTAGCGATGAACACCGGGGAGCTGTTTTTT
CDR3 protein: CASSLGLAMNTGELFF

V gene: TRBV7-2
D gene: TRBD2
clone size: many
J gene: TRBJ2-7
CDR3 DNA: TGTGCCAGCAGCTTGGCGACTAGCGGGGGGGCCAGTCCCGAGCAGTACTTC
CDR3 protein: CASSLATSGGASPEQYF

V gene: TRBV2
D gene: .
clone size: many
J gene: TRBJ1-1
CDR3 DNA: TGTGCCAGCAAGTCCGGAGAAGCTTTCTTT
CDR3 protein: CASKSGEAFF

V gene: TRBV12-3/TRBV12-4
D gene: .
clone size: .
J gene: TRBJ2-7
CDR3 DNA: TGTGCCAGCAGTCCCACCGGAAGGGGAGAAAACGAGCAGTACTTC
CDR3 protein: CASSPTGRGENEQYF

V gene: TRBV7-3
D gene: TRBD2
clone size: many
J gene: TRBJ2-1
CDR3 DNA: TGTGCCAGCAGCTTAACTGGGGGCGGGAGGGAAGTTTTCAATGAGCAGTTCTTC
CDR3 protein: CASSLTGGGREVFNEQFF

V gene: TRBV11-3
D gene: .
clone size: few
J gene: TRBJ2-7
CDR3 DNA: TGTGCCAGCAGCTCCGAAGCTGACCCGAACCTCTACGAGCAGTACTTC
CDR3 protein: CASSSEADPNLYEQYF

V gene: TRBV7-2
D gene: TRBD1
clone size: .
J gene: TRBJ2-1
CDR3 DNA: TGTGCCAGCAGCCCGACGGACAGGGGATTATACAATGAGCAGTTCTTC
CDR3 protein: CASSPTDRGLYNEQFF

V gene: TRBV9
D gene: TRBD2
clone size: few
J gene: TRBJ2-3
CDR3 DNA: TGTGCCAGCAGCGTAGCCTTTAGCGGGGGAAGCACAGATACGCAGTATTTT
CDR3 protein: CASSVAFSGGSTDTQYF

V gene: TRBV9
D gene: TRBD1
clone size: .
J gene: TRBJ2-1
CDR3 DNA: TGTGCCACCAGTGGACAGGGTGGTGAGCAGTTCTTC
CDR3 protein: CATSGQGGEQFF

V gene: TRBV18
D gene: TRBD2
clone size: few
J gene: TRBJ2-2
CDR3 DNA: TGTGCCAGCTCACCACCCTCTAGCGGTAACACCGGGGAGCTGTTTTTT
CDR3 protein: CASSPPSSGNTGELFF

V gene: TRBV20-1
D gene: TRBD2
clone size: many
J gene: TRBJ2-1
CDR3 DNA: TGCAGTGCTAGGACTAGCGGGAGGCCTCCTATCAATGAGCAGTTCTTC
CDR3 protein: CSARTSGRPPINEQFF

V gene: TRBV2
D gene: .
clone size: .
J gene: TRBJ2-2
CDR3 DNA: TGTGCCAGCAGTGAAGCTAGGGACCGGGTCTTTCAGAACACCGGGGAGCTGTTTTTT
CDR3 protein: CASSEARDRVFQNTGELFF

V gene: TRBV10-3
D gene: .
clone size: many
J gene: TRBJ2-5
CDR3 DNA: TGTGCCATCAGTGAGTCGAGCCAGGGGTCACTAGAGACCCAGTACTTC
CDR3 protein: CAISESSQGSLETQYF

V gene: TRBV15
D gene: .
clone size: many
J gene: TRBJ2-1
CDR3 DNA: TGTGCCACCAGCGGAGGACGATCCCGCTCTTACAATGAGCAGTTCTTC
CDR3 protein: CATSGGRSRSYNEQFF

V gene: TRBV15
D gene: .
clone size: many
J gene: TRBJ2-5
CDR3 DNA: TGTGCCACCAGCTTTTTGGGCAGGGAAGAGACCCAGTACTTC
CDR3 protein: CATSFLGREETQYF

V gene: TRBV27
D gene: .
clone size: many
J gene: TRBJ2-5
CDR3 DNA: TGTGCCAGCAGTTTACTATCCAGGGGACAAGAGACCCAGTACTTC
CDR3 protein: CASSLLSRGQETQYF

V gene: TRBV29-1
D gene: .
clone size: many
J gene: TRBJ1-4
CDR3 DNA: TGCAGCGTCGGGGGGCGGACCAATGAAAAACTGTTTTTT
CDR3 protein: CSVGGRTNEKLFF

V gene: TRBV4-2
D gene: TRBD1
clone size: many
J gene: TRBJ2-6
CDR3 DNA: TGTGCCAGCAGCCAGGCTGACAGGGCGTCTGGGGCCAACGTCCTGACTTTC
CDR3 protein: CASSQADRASGANVLTF

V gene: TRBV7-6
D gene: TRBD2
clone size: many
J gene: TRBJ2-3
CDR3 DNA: TGTGCCAGCAGCTTAACCCTTAGCGGGGGTGGGGCAGATACGCAGTATTTT
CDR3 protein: CASSLTLSGGGADTQYF

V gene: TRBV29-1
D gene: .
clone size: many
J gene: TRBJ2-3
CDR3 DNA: TGCAGCGTTGAGGAGGTAGGGTTGGGGGATACGCAGTATTTT
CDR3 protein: CSVEEVGLGDTQYF

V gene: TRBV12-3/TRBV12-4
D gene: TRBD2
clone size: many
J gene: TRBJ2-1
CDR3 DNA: TGTGCCAGCAGTTTATCGGCGGGGGGAGGGCAGTTCTTC
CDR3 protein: CASSLSAGGGQFF

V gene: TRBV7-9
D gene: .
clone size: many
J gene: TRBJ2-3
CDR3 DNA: TGTGCCAGCAGCTCACCCCCGGCAGGGAAGCATGCAGATACGCAGTATTTT
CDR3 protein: CASSSPPAGKHADTQYF

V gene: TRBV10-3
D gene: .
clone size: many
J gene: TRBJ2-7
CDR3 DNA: TGTGCCATCAGTCAGAAGAGTGGCGAGCAGTACTTC
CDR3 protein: CAISQKSGEQYF

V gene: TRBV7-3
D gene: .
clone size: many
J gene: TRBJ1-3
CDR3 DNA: TGTGCCAGCGGTATTCCTGGAAACACCATATATTTT
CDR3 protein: CASGIPGNTIYF

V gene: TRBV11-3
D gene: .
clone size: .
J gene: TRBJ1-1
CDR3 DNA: TGTGCCAGCAGCGCCAATTTGAACACTGAAGCTTTCTTT
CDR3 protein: CASSANLNTEAFF

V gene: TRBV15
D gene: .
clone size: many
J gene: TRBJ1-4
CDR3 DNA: TGTGCCACCAGCACTCCACCGGGCGAAAAACTGTTTTTT
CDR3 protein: CATSTPPGEKLFF

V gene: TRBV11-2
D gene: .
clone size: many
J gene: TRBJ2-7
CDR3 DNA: TGTGCCAGCAGCTTGATCTGGACAGAAGAATACGAGCAGTACTTC
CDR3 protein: CASSLIWTEEYEQYF

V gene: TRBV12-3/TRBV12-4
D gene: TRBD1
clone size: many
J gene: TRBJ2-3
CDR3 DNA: TGTGCCAGCACTCCCGGACAGGGAGTGGCAGATACGCAGTATTTT
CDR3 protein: CASTPGQGVADTQYF

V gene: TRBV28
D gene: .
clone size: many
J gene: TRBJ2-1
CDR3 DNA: TGTGCCAGCACCTTCATAAGCTCTGAGCAGTTCTTC
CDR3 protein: CASTFISSEQFF

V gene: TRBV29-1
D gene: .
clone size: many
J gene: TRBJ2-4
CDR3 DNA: TGCAGCGTTCAAGGAGTGGACCGCGCCCGCAACGAAAACATTCAGTACTTC
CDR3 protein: CSVQGVDRARNENIQYF

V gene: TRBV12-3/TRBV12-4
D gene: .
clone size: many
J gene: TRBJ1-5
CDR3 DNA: TGTGCCAGCAGTTATCAGGGGAGCAATCAGCCCCAGCATTTT
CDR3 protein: CASSYQGSNQPQHF

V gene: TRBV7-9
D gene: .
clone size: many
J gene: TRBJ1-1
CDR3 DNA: TGTGCCAGCAGCGTTCATATAACTGAAGCTTTCTTT
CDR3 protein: CASSVHITEAFF

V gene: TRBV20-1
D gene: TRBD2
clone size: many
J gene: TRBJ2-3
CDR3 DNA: TGCAGTGCTAGACGTTACGCTAGCGGGAGGGCCGTGGGTACAGATACGCAGTATTTT
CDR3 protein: CSARRYASGRAVGTDTQYF

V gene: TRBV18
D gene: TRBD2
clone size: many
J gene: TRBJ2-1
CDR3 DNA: TGTGCCAGCTCACGGGGACTAGAGGGAAATGAGCAGTTCTTC
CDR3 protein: CASSRGLEGNEQFF

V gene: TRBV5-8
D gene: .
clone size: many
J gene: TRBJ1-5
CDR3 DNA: TGTGCCAGCAGCTTTGCAGCAAATAGCAATCAGCCCCAGCATTTT
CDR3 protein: CASSFAANSNQPQHF

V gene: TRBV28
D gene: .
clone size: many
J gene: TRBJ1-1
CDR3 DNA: TGTGCCAGCAGTTCTATCGATTCGGGGGAGGGCACTGAAGCTTTCTTT
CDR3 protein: CASSSIDSGEGTEAFF

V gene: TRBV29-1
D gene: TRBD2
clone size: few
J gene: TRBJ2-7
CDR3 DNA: TGCAGCGTGATACTAGCGGGAGTCCCCTACGAGCAGTACTTC
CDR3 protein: CSVILAGVPYEQYF

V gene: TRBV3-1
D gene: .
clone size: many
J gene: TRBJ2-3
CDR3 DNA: TGTGCCAGCAGCCAAGATCTCGCCAGCCTTAGCACAGATACGCAGTATTTT
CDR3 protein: CASSQDLASLSTDTQYF

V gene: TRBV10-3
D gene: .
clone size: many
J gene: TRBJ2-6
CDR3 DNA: TGTGCCATCAGTGAGTCGTGGGCCAACGTCCTGACTTTC
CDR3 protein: CAISESWANVLTF

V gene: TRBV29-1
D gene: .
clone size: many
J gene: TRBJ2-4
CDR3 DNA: TGCAGCGTGTGGACAACCTCCAAAAACATTCAGTACTTC
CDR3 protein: CSVWTTSKNIQYF

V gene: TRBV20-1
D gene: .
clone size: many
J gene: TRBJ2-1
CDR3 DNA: TGCAGTGCTAGAGACAACTCTCCGGCAAGCACCTCCTACAATGAGCAGTTCTTC
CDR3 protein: CSARDNSPASTSYNEQFF